This T cell receptor (beta chain) comes out of a study of immune heterogeneity within non-small cell lung tumors. Germline CDR1 is MGHRA and CDR2 is YSYEKL. V lost 3 bases and J lost 10, with 16 bases in between. This CDR3 spans 14 amino acids. Multiplex PCR was performed with 32 V and 13 J primers, and it amplified TCR beta CDR3. TCRdb reprocessed the multiplex PCR reads via MiXCR and lists one record per CDR3 protein. The table has thousands of distinct CDR3 sequences, roughly 30% seen once. Template came from bulk tumor genomic DNA, at approximately 620 ng per sample. Multiple widely separated biopsies were taken from each primary tumor at surgery. Patients underwent curative surgery for untreated, newly diagnosed non-small cell lung cancer. Newly diagnosed non-small cell lung cancer patients undergoing curative-intent surgery served as donors. This clonotype has more than one count but fewer than ten.

Sequencing was done on a sample of lung tumor tissue. This chain connects TRBV4-1 to TRBJ2-1, with D perhaps matching TRBD2 (5 bases). This clonotype was obtained from a man in his 60s with non-small cell lung cancer. The CDR3 DNA is TGCGCCAGCAGCCATCAATCTTCTAGCTACGAGCAGTTCTTC. Its translation: CASSHQSSSYEQFF.